This T cell receptor (beta chain) was profiled in a study of CD8 T cells in Susac syndrome. Random hexamers were used to reverse transcribe an amount of about 0.45 to 1 ug RNA. MiXCR, run by TCRdb on the immunoSEQ multiplex PCR reads, gives a single entry per CDR3 protein. This sample has approximately 150,000 distinct CDR3 sequences, with under 95% found just once. The ends were cut back, 2 bases at V and 4 bases at J, with 17 bases in the middle. Germline V gene data show CDR1 as LGHNT and CDR2 as FRNRAP. The CDR3 spans 16 residues. This sequence originates from a human donor with multiple sclerosis. The specimen was CD4+ T cells from PBMCs. This rearrangement joins TRBV12-5 to TRBJ1-2, with D perhaps TRBD1 (6 bases). The CDR3 nucleotides read TGTGCTAGTGGTTTGTCCCCTAACATACAGGGCTATGGCTACACCTTC. Its protein product is CASGLSPNIQGYGYTF.